The 2 T cell receptor beta chains presented below share a single source sample, sequenced in a study of T cell changes during pregnancy in multiple sclerosis. Produced via immunoSEQ multiplex PCR; TCRdb's table is partial and in-frame only. The sample consists of roughly 20,000 clones, around 89% of them appearing once. Sample: CD8+ T cells from peripheral blood mononuclear cells, taken in the second trimester of pregnancy. Receptors originate from a female donor in good health, enrolled as a control in a pregnancy study.

The chain couples TRBV12-5 to TRBJ2-7; D remains unclear. Trimming took 5 bases from V and 2 from J, leaving 16 bases between them. The length of the CDR3 is 15 residues. Germline CDR1 reads LGHNT; CDR2 reads FRNRAP. In DNA, the CDR3 is TGTGCTAGTGGTCCGTCGGCCGGGTTGACCTACGAGCAGTACTTC. This codes for CASGPSAGLTYEQYF.

The J gene is TRBJ2-7, the V gene TRBV29-1; tentatively, D is TRBD1 (6 bases). There are 12 residues in the CDR3. V was pared by 1 base and J by 5 bases, with 9 bases between. Germline V gives CDR1 SQVTM, CDR2 ANQGSEA. CDR3 in amino acids: CSVEGRGHEQYF. The CDR3 nucleotides read TGCAGCGTTGAAGGCAGGGGCCACGAGCAGTACTTC.